This paragraph reports one TCR beta chain. This clonotype was recorded a few times. This receptor's antigen is unknown. One end of the junction fails to match germline, which may point to a read error. This sample was included in a study of blood T cells in healthy people across ages (dated by TCRdb to the mid-2010s). Some background on the complete study: In model experiments, roughly one uniquely barcoded TCR beta cDNA molecule per two T cells was captured by template switching. Using deep sequencing normalized with unique cDNA molecular identifiers, the study measured how TCR beta repertoire diversity changes with age. Donors were grouped into four age groups: young (average roughly 17 years), middle-aged (under 40), aged (62) and long-lived (roughly 80). To avoid experimental bias, donors of different ages were spread randomly across the sequencing lanes. Two additional independent replicas of 1 million unique cDNA reads from the same blood draw were analyzed for two donors (one aged 18 to 30 and one aged 80 or older).

Study-wide conclusions, independent of this receptor: Estimates of total diversity based on one million sequenced T cells were regarded as lower bounds and as underestimates. A strong correlation was found between observed TCR beta diversity and the percentage of naive T cells measured by flow cytometry. Because donor CMV infection status was unknown, age-related changes in expanded clonotypes were potentially confounded. Observed TCR beta diversity per million T cells fell roughly linearly with age, and a significant reduction was already apparent by age around 36. Compared with the aged group, more naive CD4+ T cells, fewer expanded clones and increased TCR diversity were shown by the long-lived group, suggesting age selection. Conclusive comparison of naive and antigen-experienced compartments was prevented by the profiling of bulk unsorted PBMCs.

The donors were 40 or so Caucasian individuals from Russia, aged 6 to 90 years, who were systemically healthy. Each donor gave about 10 milliliters of peripheral blood, drawn into EDTA-treated Vacutainer tubes. Ficoll-Paque density-gradient centrifugation was used to isolate PBMCs, with at least 7 million obtained per sample. Total RNA, at least 6 micrograms per sample, was extracted from PBMCs with Trizol reagent. For every donor, an aliquot of PBMCs went through flow cytometry to measure the percentages of naive CD45RAhigh/CD27high T cells. According to the germline V gene, CDR1 reads LGHNA and CDR2 reads YNFKEQ. The CDR3 sequence holds 13 residues, the cysteine and phenylalanine included. The kept DNA is CDR3 alone, 39 bases in frame from the first base. The library came from 5' RACE. Instrument used: Illumina HiSeq 2500. A second PCR of roughly 7 to 11 cycles was performed with a sample-barcoded 5' primer and a J-beta primer mix. A unique molecular identifier was introduced onto each TCR beta cDNA molecule by a template-switch 5' adaptor carrying 12 random nucleotides. At least 3 million CDR3-containing paired-end reads were obtained from each sample. The Mint cDNA synthesis kit, primed by a TRBC-specific oligonucleotide, was used to synthesize first-strand cDNA from all RNA. After uracil-DNA glycosylase treatment, a first 18-cycle PCR used universal primers M1SS and BC2_uni_R on all cDNA. The paper's processing steps were these. For normalization, 1 million high-quality reads, each with a distinct molecular identifier, were randomly selected from each sample. Instead of being binned into consensus sequences, reads with shared molecular identifiers were discarded. MiTCR, run with a Q25 quality threshold and the strictest error-elimination algorithm, handled CDR3 identification, clonotype clustering and error correction. A nonparametric unseen species model using Euler transformation provided a lower-bound estimate of total TCR beta diversity. Using fastp at Q25 and MiXCR, TCRdb reprocessed the public reads and kept productive beta chains. CDR3 protein duplicates are merged, each entry listing the most common genes and DNA. These V and J calls are TCRdb output, not the study's own analysis. In all, the sample holds 700,000 to 850,000 distinct CDR3 sequences, and approximately 35% of those were seen once. Approximately 12% of the sample lies in the top ten.

The sample comprised blood. The sequence is built from TRBV4-2 and TRBJ2-2; the D segment could be TRBD2, given 6 matching bases. The receptor comes from a man aged 18 to 29 in good health. The sequence in DNA is TGTGCCAGCAGCCACAGGGAAGGCGGGGAGTTGTTTTTT. Translated, it reads CASSHREGGELFF.